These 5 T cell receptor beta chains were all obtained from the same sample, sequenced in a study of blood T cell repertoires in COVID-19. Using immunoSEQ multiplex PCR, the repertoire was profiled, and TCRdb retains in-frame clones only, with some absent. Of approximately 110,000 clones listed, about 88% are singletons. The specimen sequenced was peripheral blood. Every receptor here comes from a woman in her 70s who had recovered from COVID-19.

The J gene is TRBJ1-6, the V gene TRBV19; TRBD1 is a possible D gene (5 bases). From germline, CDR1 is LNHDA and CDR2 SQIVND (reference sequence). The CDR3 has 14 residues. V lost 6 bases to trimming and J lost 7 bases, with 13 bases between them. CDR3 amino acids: CASSSGTANSPLHF. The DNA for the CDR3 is TGTGCCAGTAGCAGCGGGACGGCGAATTCACCCCTCCACTTT.

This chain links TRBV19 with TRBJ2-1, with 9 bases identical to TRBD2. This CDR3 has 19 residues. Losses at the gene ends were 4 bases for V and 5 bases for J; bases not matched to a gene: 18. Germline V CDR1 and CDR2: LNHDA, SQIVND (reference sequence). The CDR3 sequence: CASSKGLGGRAGRNNEQFF. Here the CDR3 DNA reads TGTGCCAGTAGTAAGGGACTAGGCGGGAGGGCCGGGCGGAACAATGAGCAGTTCTTC.

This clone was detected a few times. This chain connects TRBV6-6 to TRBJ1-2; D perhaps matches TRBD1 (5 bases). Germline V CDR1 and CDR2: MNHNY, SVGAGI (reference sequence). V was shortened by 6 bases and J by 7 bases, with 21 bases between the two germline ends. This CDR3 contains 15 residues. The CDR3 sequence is CASSASQGGLAGYTF. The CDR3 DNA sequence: TGTGCCAGCAGCGCTTCCCAGGGAGGACTGGCTGGCTACACCTTC.

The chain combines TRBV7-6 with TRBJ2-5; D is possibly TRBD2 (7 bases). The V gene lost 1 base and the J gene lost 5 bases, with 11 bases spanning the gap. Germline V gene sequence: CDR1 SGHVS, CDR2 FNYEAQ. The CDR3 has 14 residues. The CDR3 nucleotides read TGTGCCAGCAGCTTAGTGGGGGGGCCCGAGACCCAGTACTTC. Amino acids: CASSLVGGPETQYF.

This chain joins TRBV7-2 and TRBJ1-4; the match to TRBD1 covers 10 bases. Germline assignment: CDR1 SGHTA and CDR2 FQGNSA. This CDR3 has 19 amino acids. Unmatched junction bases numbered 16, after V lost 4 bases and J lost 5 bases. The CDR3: CASSSDPDRGRVRNEKLFF. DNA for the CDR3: TGTGCCAGCAGCTCGGATCCCGACAGGGGGCGCGTCCGAAATGAAAAACTGTTTTTT.